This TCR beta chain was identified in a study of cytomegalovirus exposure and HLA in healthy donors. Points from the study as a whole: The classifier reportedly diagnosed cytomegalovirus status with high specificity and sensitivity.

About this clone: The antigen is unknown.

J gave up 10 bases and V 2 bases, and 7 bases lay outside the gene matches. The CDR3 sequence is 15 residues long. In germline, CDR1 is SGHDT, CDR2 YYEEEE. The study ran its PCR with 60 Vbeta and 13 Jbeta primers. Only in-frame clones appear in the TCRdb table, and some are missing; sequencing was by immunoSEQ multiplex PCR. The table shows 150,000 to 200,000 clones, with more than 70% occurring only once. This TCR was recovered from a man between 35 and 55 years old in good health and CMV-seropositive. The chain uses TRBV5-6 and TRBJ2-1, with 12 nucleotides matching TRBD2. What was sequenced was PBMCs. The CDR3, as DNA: TGTGCCAGCAGCTTCGGCGGTCTAGCGGGAGGGGAGCAGTTCTTC. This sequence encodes CASSFGGLAGGEQFF. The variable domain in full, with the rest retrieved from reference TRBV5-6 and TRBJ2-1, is DAGVTQSPTHLIKTRGQQVTLRCSPKSGHDTVSWYQQALGQGPQFIFQYYEEEERQRGNFPDRFSGHQFPNYSSELNVNALLLGDSALYLCASSFGGLAGGEQFFGPGTRLTVL.